The next 10 T cell receptor beta chains were all read from a single sample in a study of human T cells and chemical hapten exposure. A single record per CDR3 protein comes from TCRdb applying MiXCR to the RACE reads. Among around 50,000 distinct CDR3 sequences listed, 9.3% were seen once. Indicated time point: patch test 1, 2 weeks after DPC sensitization. Treatment meaning: therapeutic diphenylcyclopropenone sensitization with weekly scalp DPC. Sequences were derived from whole blood, sampled in connection with sensitization to the hapten diphenylcyclopropenone (DPC). Source of these receptors: a woman between 35 and 50 years old with alopecia areata. Some clones in this sample may be carry-over from other donors' samples.

This clonotype was seen ten or more times. This chain uses TRBV4-2 with TRBJ2-1; D perhaps matches TRBD2 (7 bases). V lost 0 bases and J 4 bases, leaving 13 bases between the germline ends. The length of the CDR3 is 16 residues. Looked up from germline, CDR1 is LGHNA and CDR2 is YNFKEQ. Here the CDR3 DNA reads TGTGCCAGCAGCCAAGATCTGGCGGGGGCTTACAATGAGCAGTTCTTC. It yields the protein CASSQDLAGAYNEQFF.

This clonotype was found many times. The chain combines TRBV7-6 with TRBJ2-1; D gene unclear. Deletions cut 5 bases from V and 5 bases from J, with 13 bases between. The CDR3 totals 14 residues. Looked up from germline, CDR1 is SGHVS and CDR2 is FNYEAQ. CDR3 in DNA: TGTGCCAGCAGCGGTAGTCGACGGCACAATGAGCAGTTCTTC. It is translated as CASSGSRRHNEQFF.

At least ten counts were recorded for this clonotype. This chain uses TRBV29-1 with TRBJ2-2; D is ambiguous. The CDR3 extends over 12 amino acids. Germline V gene data show CDR1 as SQVTM and CDR2 as ANQGSEA. V gave up 4 bases and J gave up 5 bases, with 8 bases separating them. DNA of the CDR3: TGCAGCGTTGGATTGGGGACCGGGGAGCTGTTTTTT. Translating gives CSVGLGTGELFF.

This clonotype was found many times. The rearrangement links TRBV4-3 to TRBJ2-7, with TRBD2 identical over 7 bases. The CDR3 has 14 residues. After removal of 1 base from V and 3 bases from J, the junction contained 3 bases not matched to a gene. In germline, CDR1 is LGHNA, CDR2 YSLEER. CDR3 sequence (DNA): TGCGCCAGCAGCCAAGTTGGACTAGACTACGAGCAGTACTTC. Its protein product is CASSQVGLDYEQYF.

The gene calls are TRBV28 and TRBJ2-1; D is perhaps TRBD1 (5 bases). The CDR3 covers 12 residues. The ends were cut back, 3 bases at V and 5 bases at J, with 5 bases in the middle. Germline CDR1 is MDHEN and CDR2 is SYDVKM. The CDR3 reads CASSLGHNEQFF. CDR3 coding DNA: TGTGCCAGCAGTTTGGGGCACAATGAGCAGTTCTTC.

The gene calls are TRBV9 and TRBJ2-7; the match to TRBD1 covers 10 bases. The junction had 3 bases not matched to a gene; V was cut back by 3 bases and J by 6 bases. CDR1 and CDR2 (germline): SGDLS, YYNGEE. CDR3 size: 13 residues. As DNA, the CDR3 is TGTGCCAGCAGCGCGGGACAGGGGTTCGAGCAGTACTTC. It yields the protein CASSAGQGFEQYF.

V and J are TRBV4-3 and TRBJ2-3, with D maybe TRBD1 (6 bases). With 6 bases removed from V and 1 base from J, the gap between germline ends came to 8 bases. The CDR3 contains 13 residues. CDR1 is LGHNA and CDR2 is YSLEER in the germline V gene. The CDR3, as DNA: TGCGCCAGCAGTGCAGGGGGCACAGATACGCAGTATTTT. Translating it yields CASSAGGTDTQYF.

The chain has TRBV27 and TRBJ2-7, with 13 bases aligning to TRBD2. The CDR3 is 15 amino acids. J gave up 2 bases and V 5 bases, and 3 bases lay outside the gene matches. Germline V gives CDR1 MNHEY, CDR2 SMNVEV (reference sequence). The CDR3 DNA follows: TGTGCCAGCAGTGTAGGGACTAGCGGGACCTACGAGCAGTACTTC. Translation gives CASSVGTSGTYEQYF.

This chain joins TRBV12-3 or TRBV12-4 and TRBJ1-3; a possible D gene is TRBD1 (5 bases). This CDR3 comprises 14 residues. V lost 7 bases and J lost 2, with 12 bases in between. CDR3 nucleotide sequence: TGTGCCAGCACCTACGGGGGAGCTGGAAACACCATATATTTT. Translated: CASTYGGAGNTIYF.

The chain is built from TRBV12-3 or TRBV12-4 and TRBJ2-1, with a weak D call TRBD1 (5 bases). V was clipped by 8 bases and J by 6 bases, with 11 bases between them. The CDR3 extends over 12 amino acids. CDR3 sequence reads: CASGHHSNEQFF. For the CDR3, the DNA is TGTGCCAGCGGACATCACTCCAATGAGCAGTTCTTC.